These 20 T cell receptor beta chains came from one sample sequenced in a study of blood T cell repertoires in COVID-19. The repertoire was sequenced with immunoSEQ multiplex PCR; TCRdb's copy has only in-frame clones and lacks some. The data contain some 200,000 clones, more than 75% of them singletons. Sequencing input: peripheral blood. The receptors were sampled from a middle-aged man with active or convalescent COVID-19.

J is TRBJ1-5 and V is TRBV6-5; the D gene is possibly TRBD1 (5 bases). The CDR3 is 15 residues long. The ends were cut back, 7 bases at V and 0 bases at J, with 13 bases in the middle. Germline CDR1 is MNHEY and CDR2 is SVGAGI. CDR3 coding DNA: TGTGCCAGCAAGGGAGCGGGGGGTAGCAATCAGCCCCAGCATTTT. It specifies CASKGAGGSNQPQHF.

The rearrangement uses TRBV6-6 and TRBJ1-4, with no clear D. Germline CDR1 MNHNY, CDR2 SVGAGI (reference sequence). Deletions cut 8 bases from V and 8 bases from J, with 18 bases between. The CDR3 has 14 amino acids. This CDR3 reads CASHPAGGSEKLFF. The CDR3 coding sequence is TGTGCCAGCCACCCGGCGGGCGGCAGCGAAAAACTGTTTTTT.

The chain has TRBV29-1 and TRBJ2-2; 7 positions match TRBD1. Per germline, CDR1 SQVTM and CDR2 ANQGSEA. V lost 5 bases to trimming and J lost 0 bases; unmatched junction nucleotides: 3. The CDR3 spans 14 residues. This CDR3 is CSVFGTANTGELFF. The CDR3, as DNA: TGCAGCGTTTTTGGGACAGCGAACACCGGGGAGCTGTTTTTT.

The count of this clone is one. Here the CDR3 DNA reads TGTGCCAGCAGCTTAGCAGACAGGGTTTCCTACGAGCAGTACTTC. This translates into CASSLADRVSYEQYF. The rearrangement uses TRBV11-3 and TRBJ2-7; 7 bases align to TRBD1. V lost 1 base and J lost 1; bases outside the gene matches: 4. This CDR3 spans 15 amino acids. The germline gives CDR1 SGHNT, CDR2 YENEEA.

The CDR3 sequence is CSVEEQDSGYGYTF. CDR3 sequence (DNA): TGCAGCGTTGAAGAGCAGGACTCCGGCTATGGCTACACCTTC. The chain recombines TRBV29-1 with TRBJ1-2; no definite D call. The V end lost 0 bases, the J end lost 4 bases, and 12 bases lay between the germline ends. This CDR3 has 14 residues. Germline V lookup: CDR1 SQVTM, CDR2 ANQGSEA. Looking up the rest from reference TRBV29-1 and TRBJ1-2 gives the full variable domain: SAVISQKPSRDICQRGTSLTIQCQVDSQVTMMFWYRQQPGQSLTLIATANQGSEATYESGFVIDKFPISRPNLTFSTLTVSNMSPEDSSIYLCSVEEQDSGYGYTFGSGTRLTVV.

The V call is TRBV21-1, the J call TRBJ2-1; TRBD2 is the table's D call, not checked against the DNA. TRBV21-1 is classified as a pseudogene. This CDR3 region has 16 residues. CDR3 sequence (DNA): TGTGCCAGCAGCAACCGACTAGCGGGTTCCTACAATGAGCAGTTCTTC. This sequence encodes CASSNRLAGSYNEQFF.

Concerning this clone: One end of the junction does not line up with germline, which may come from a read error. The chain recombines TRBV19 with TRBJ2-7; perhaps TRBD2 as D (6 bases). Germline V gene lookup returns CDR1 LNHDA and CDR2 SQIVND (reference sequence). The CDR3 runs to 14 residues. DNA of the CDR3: TGTGCCAGTAGTATGTCACTAGCCTCCAACGAGCAGTACTTC. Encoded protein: CASSMSLASNEQYF.

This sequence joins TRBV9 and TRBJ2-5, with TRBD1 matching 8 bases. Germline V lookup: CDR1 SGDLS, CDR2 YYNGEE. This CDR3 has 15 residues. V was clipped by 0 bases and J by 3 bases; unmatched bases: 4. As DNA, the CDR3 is TGTGCCAGCAGCGTAGGGACAGGGCTTAAAGAGACCCAGTACTTC. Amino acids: CASSVGTGLKETQYF.

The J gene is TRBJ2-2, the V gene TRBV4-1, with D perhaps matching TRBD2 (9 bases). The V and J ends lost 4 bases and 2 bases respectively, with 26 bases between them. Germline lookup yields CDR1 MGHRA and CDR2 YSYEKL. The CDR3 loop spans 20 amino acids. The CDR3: CASSLAQGAAGGRNTGELFF. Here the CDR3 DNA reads TGCGCCAGCAGCCTCGCCCAGGGGGCGGCGGGAGGGAGAAACACCGGGGAGCTGTTTTTT.

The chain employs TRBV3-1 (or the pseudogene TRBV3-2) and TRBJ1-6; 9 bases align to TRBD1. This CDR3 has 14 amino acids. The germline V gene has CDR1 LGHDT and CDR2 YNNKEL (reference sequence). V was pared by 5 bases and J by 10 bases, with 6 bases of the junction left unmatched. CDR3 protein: CASSFRDRESPLHF. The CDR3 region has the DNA TGTGCCAGCAGCTTCCGGGACAGGGAATCACCCCTCCACTTT.

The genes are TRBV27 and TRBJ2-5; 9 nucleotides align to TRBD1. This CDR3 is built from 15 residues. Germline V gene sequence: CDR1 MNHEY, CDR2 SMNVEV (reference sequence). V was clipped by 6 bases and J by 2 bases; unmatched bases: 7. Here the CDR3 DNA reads TGTGCCAGCAGACCCTTGGGACAGGGACAAGAGACCCAGTACTTC. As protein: CASRPLGQGQETQYF.

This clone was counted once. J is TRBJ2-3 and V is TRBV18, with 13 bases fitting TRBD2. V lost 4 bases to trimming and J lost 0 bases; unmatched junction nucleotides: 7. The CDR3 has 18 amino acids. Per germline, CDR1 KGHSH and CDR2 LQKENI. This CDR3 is CASSLRTSGGTSTDTQYF. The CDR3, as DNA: TGTGCCAGCTCACTTCGGACTAGCGGGGGAACGAGCACAGATACGCAGTATTTT.

The CDR3 loop is CASSEGLGPRTF. In nucleotides, the CDR3 is TGTGCCAGCAGTGAAGGTCTTGGCCCAAGAACCTTC. The rearrangement uses TRBV2 and TRBJ1-2, with no clear D. Germline V gene lookup returns CDR1 SNHLY and CDR2 FYNNEI. The CDR3 is 12 residues long. Trimming cost V 1 base and J 14 bases, with 14 bases left between them.

The CDR3 nucleotides are TGTGCCACCAGTGATAGGGGACAGGGGAATCAGCCCCAGCATTTT. Translation: CATSDRGQGNQPQHF. The V gene is TRBV24-1, the J gene TRBJ1-5, with TRBD1 matching over 10 bases. Germline CDR1 is KGHDR and CDR2 is SFDVKD. The CDR3 length is 15 residues. Trimming at V came to 3 bases and at J to 4 bases, leaving 2 bases not matched to a gene.

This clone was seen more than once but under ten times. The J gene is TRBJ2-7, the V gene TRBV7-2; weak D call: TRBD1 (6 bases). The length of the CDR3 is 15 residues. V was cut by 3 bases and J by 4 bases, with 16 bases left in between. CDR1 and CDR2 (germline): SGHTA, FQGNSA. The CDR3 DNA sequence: TGTGCCAGCAGCTTCCCCACAGGGAGAATTTACGAGCAGTACTTC. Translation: CASSFPTGRIYEQYF.

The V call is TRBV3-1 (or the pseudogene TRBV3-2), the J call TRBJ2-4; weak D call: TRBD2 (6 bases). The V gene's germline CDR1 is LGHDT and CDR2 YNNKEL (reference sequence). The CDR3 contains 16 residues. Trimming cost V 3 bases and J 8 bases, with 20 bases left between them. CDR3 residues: CASSHRGLSGVDIQYF. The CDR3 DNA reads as TGTGCCAGCAGCCATCGCGGACTATCCGGAGTTGACATTCAGTACTTC.

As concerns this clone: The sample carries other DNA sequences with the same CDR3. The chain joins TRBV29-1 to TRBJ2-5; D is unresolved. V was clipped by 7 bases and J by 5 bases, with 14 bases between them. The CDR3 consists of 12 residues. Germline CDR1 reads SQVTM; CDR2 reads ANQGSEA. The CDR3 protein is CSALGRGETQYF. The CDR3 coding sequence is TGCAGCGCCCTGGGCCGTGGGGAGACCCAGTACTTC. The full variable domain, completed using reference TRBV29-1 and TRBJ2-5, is SAVISQKPSRDICQRGTSLTIQCQVDSQVTMMFWYRQQPGQSLTLIATANQGSEATYESGFVIDKFPISRPNLTFSTLTVSNMSPEDSSIYLCSALGRGETQYFGPGTRLLVL.

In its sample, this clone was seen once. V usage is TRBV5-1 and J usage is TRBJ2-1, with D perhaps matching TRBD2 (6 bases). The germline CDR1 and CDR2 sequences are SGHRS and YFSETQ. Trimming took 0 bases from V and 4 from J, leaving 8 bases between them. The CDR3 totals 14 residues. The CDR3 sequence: CASSLGGGYNEQFF. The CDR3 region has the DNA TGCGCCAGCAGCTTGGGAGGAGGGTACAATGAGCAGTTCTTC.

The CDR3 loop is CASSAIDGTGMYGYTF. As DNA, the CDR3 is TGTGCCAGCAGTGCCATAGACGGGACAGGAATGTATGGCTACACCTTC. The chain joins TRBV27 to TRBJ1-2; 8 nucleotides match TRBD1. CDR1 and CDR2 from the germline V gene are MNHEY and SMNVEV (reference sequence). The CDR3 has 16 amino acids. V shed 5 bases, J shed 5 bases, and the junction held 13 bases outside the gene matches.

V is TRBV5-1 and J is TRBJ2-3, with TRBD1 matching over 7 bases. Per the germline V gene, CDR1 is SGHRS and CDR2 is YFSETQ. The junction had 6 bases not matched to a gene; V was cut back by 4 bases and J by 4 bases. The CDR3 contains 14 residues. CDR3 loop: CASSRTGRSDTQYF. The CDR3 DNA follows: TGCGCCAGCAGCCGGACAGGACGGTCAGATACGCAGTATTTT. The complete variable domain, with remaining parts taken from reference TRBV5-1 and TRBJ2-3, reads KAGVTQTPRYLIKTRGQQVTLSCSPISGHRSVSWYQQTPGQGLQFLFEYFSETQRNKGNFPGRFSGRQFSNSRSEMNVSTLELGDSALYLCASSRTGRSDTQYFGPGTRLTVL.